The 30 T cell receptor beta chains below all came from one sample that was sequenced in a study of T cells in Graves' hyperthyroidism and ophthalmopathy. Amplification targeted TCR beta CDR3 regions from RNA transcripts. Primed by the HTBI set, a first-round RT-PCR was run on the TCR CDR3. TCRdb re-called the multiplex PCR reads through MiXCR, storing one row per CDR3 protein. The data hold 300,000 to 400,000 distinct CDR3 sequences, with approximately 15% observed a single time. The sample taken for sequencing was blood. The receptors here all came from a woman in her fifties or sixties with Graves' hyperthyroidism.

A word on this clonotype: Since the CDR3 does not end with the conserved phenylalanine or tryptophan, this likely comes from a read error. The chain couples TRBV18 to TRBJ2-1; D is uncertain. Germline loops: CDR1 KGHSH, CDR2 LQKENI. CDR3 length: 16 residues. Trimming left V 3 bases short and J 0 bases short, with 12 bases between. The CDR3: CASSPPAKVSYNEQFL. The CDR3 DNA follows: TGTGCCAGCTCACCCCCCGCTAAAGTCTCCTACAATGAGCAGTTCCTC.

This clonotype has ten or more counts. The chain carries TRBV7-2 and TRBJ2-1; no clear D. Trimming took 1 base from V and 9 from J, leaving 10 bases between them. The CDR3 sequence is 13 residues long. The germline CDR1 and CDR2 sequences are SGHTA and FQGNSA. The CDR3 sequence: CASSLGVVSEQFF. The CDR3 DNA reads TGTGCCAGCAGCTTAGGAGTAGTGAGTGAGCAGTTCTTC.

In its sample, this clonotype was seen many times. V is TRBV30 and J is TRBJ2-2; no definite D call. CDR1 and CDR2 from the germline V gene are GTSNPN and SVGIG (reference sequence). The CDR3 consists of 12 residues. V was shortened by 1 base and J by 2 bases, with 2 bases between the two germline ends. The CDR3 spells CAWSDNTGELFF. CDR3 nucleotide sequence: TGTGCCTGGAGTGACAACACCGGGGAGCTGTTTTTT.

In this sample, this clonotype turned up many times. This chain connects TRBV6-1 to TRBJ2-7, with 7 bases fitting TRBD2. Germline trimming cut 8 bases from V and 3 bases from J; bases unmatched to any gene: 7. The CDR3 runs to 13 residues. CDR1 and CDR2 (germline): MNHNS, SASEGT. DNA for the CDR3: TGTGCCAGCGAACGGGGGGATATCTACGAGCAGTACTTC. It translates to CASERGDIYEQYF.

This clonotype appeared many times. This chain joins TRBV6-1 and TRBJ2-1; 13 positions match TRBD2. Germline CDR1 is MNHNS and CDR2 is SASEGT. With V trimmed by 4 bases and J by 5 bases, 8 bases remained unmatched. CDR3 length equals 17 residues. The chain's CDR3 is CASSVGLAGVSDNEQFF. Here the CDR3 DNA reads TGTGCCAGCAGTGTAGGACTAGCGGGAGTGAGCGACAATGAGCAGTTCTTC.

This clonotype came up many times. CDR3: CASSLGVNSGNTIYF. CDR3 in DNA: TGTGCCAGCAGCTTAGGGGTTAACTCTGGAAACACCATATATTTT. The chain employs TRBV11-2 and TRBJ1-3, with no clear D. Trimming cost V 1 base and J 0 bases, with 7 bases left between them. Germline CDR1 is SGHAT and CDR2 is FQNNGV. This CDR3 is built from 15 residues. Based on the CDR3 plus reference TRBV11-2 and TRBJ1-3, the full variable domain is EAGVAQSPRYKIIEKRQSVAFWCNPISGHATLYWYQQILGQGPKLLIQFQNNGVVDDSQLPKDRFSAERLKGVDSTLKIQPAKLEDSAVYLCASSLGVNSGNTIYFGEGSWLTVV.

J is TRBJ2-1 and V is TRBV6-2 or TRBV6-3; the D gene is possibly TRBD1 (6 bases). There are 17 residues in the CDR3. V lost 2 bases and J 0 bases, leaving 14 bases between the germline ends. The germline CDR1 and CDR2 sequences are MNHEY and SVGEGT. The CDR3: CASSYPLGGSSYNEQFF. CDR3 coding DNA: TGTGCCAGCAGTTACCCCCTAGGGGGTAGCTCCTACAATGAGCAGTTCTTC.

In this sample, this clonotype turned up a few times. The rearrangement joins TRBV12-3 or TRBV12-4 to TRBJ2-5; D not resolved. This CDR3 has 13 amino acids. Trimming removed 7 bases from V and 1 base from J, with 10 bases in between. The CDR3 DNA is TGTGCCAGCACCATAGGTTCCCAAGAGACCCAGTACTTC. This translates into CASTIGSQETQYF.

Many counts were recorded for this clonotype. This chain joins TRBV29-1 and TRBJ1-1; 11 nucleotides align to TRBD1. In germline, CDR1 is SQVTM, CDR2 ANQGSEA. This CDR3 spans 14 amino acids. The J segment lost 4 bases and the V segment lost 6 bases, leaving 7 bases of the junction unmatched. In DNA, the CDR3 is TGCAGCGTCCCCCTTGGGACAGGGGGCACTGAAGCTTTCTTT. It specifies CSVPLGTGGTEAFF. Full variable domain (missing parts from reference TRBV29-1 and TRBJ1-1): SAVISQKPSRDICQRGTSLTIQCQVDSQVTMMFWYRQQPGQSLTLIATANQGSEATYESGFVIDKFPISRPNLTFSTLTVSNMSPEDSSIYLCSVPLGTGGTEAFFGQGTRLTVV.

There are a few counts of this clonotype. The chain combines TRBV20-1 with TRBJ2-1; tentatively, D is TRBD2 (5 bases). CDR1 is DFQATT, CDR2 SNEGSKA, per germline (reference sequence). The CDR3 is 13 amino acids. V lost 3 bases and J lost 7, with 13 bases in between. DNA for the CDR3: TGCAGTGCTAGTCGGGGAACTAGAAATGAGCAGTTCTTC. Protein product: CSASRGTRNEQFF.

This clonotype showed up just a few times. The J gene is TRBJ2-3, the V gene TRBV7-3, with 10 nucleotides matching TRBD2. V lost 2 bases to trimming and J lost 10 bases; unmatched junction nucleotides: 6. Germline loops: CDR1 SGHTA, CDR2 FQGTGA. This CDR3 has 14 amino acids. CDR3 loop: CASSLWTSGKAQYF. The CDR3 DNA sequence: TGTGCCAGCAGCTTATGGACTAGCGGAAAGGCGCAGTATTTT.

This clonotype was observed a few times. J is TRBJ2-1 and V is TRBV7-2; the D gene could be TRBD1 or TRBD2 (5 bases each). Germline V gives CDR1 SGHTA, CDR2 FQGNSA. This CDR3 region has 14 residues. Trimming took 10 bases from V and 7 from J, leaving 20 bases between them. The CDR3, as DNA: TGTGCCATCCCGGGACGCCTATACTGGAATGAGCAGTTCTTC. It specifies CAIPGRLYWNEQFF.

The chain employs TRBV5-1 and TRBJ2-7, with TRBD2 matching 14 bases. The CDR3 is made up of 16 amino acids. Germline V gene data show CDR1 as SGHRS and CDR2 as YFSETQ. Trimming cost V 7 bases and J 6 bases; bases outside gene matches: 12. The CDR3 bases are TGCGCCAGCGGTACCGATGGGACTAGCGGGAGTTCCGAGCAGTACTTC. Protein sequence: CASGTDGTSGSSEQYF.

This clonotype was seen repeatedly, ten times or more. The chain has TRBV7-2 and TRBJ2-5; 9 bases are shared with TRBD1. Germline CDR1 and CDR2: SGHTA and FQGNSA. J was trimmed by 7 bases and V by 3 bases; bases with no gene match: 12. There are 16 residues in the CDR3. CDR3 region: CASSLGTGWGRMTQYF. DNA for the CDR3: TGTGCCAGCAGCTTGGGGACAGGGTGGGGTAGGATGACCCAGTACTTC.

This clonotype was observed at least ten times. DNA for the CDR3: TGTGCCAGCAGCTTAGGCCGGGTCTACAATGAGCAGTTCTTC. Its protein product is CASSLGRVYNEQFF. The rearrangement uses TRBV7-9 and TRBJ2-1, with unresolved D. V gave up 1 base and J gave up 3 bases, with 7 bases separating them. Germline CDR1 SEHNR, CDR2 FQNEAQ (reference sequence). The CDR3 is made up of 14 amino acids. Complete variable domain (other parts from reference TRBV7-9 and TRBJ2-1): DTGVSQNPRHKITKRGQNVTFRCDPISEHNRLYWYRQTLGQGPEFLTYFQNEAQLEKSRLLSDRFSAERPKGSFSTLEIQRTEQGDSAMYLCASSLGRVYNEQFFGPGTRLTVL.

This clonotype was found a few times. This chain uses TRBV9 with TRBJ2-3, with D possibly being TRBD2 (6 bases). Trimming cost V 5 bases and J 1 base, with 17 bases left between them. The germline V gene has CDR1 SGDLS and CDR2 YYNGEE. This CDR3 has 16 residues. The CDR3, as DNA: TGTGCCAGCAGGGCTCAGGGAGGTGGAGGCACAGATACGCAGTATTTT. Its translation: CASRAQGGGGTDTQYF.

The chain links TRBV12-3 or TRBV12-4 to TRBJ2-7, with D possibly matching TRBD2 (6 bases). V dropped 5 bases and J dropped 2 bases, with 16 bases sitting between them. The CDR3 runs 15 residues. CDR3 protein: CASSQPAGLTYEQYF. The CDR3 DNA follows: TGTGCCAGCAGTCAGCCAGCGGGCCTAACCTACGAGCAGTACTTC.

This clonotype was detected ten times or more. This chain connects TRBV18 to TRBJ2-1, with 7 positions matching TRBD2. V dropped 8 bases and J dropped 0; count of bases not matched to a gene: 7. Germline CDR1 KGHSH, CDR2 LQKENI. The CDR3 loop spans 15 amino acids. The chain's CDR3 is CASSPGGSSYNEQFF. CDR3 DNA: TGTGCCAGCAGCCCGGGGGGAAGCTCCTACAATGAGCAGTTCTTC.

This chain uses TRBV24-1 with TRBJ2-5, with a tentative D call TRBD2 (6 bases). The germline CDR1 and CDR2 sequences are KGHDR and SFDVKD. The length of the CDR3 is 15 residues. V lost 4 bases, J lost 5 bases, and 16 bases lay in between. CDR3: CATSDPTSFMETQYF. In nucleotides, the CDR3 is TGTGCCACCAGTGACCCGACTAGTTTTATGGAGACCCAGTACTTC.

This chain connects TRBV29-1 to TRBJ2-5, with 11 bases lining up with TRBD2. Germline V gene data show CDR1 as SQVTM and CDR2 as ANQGSEA. The CDR3 consists of 13 residues. Trimming at V came to 5 bases and at J to 4 bases, leaving 3 bases not matched to a gene. CDR3 DNA sequence: TGCAGCGTTTGGACTAGCGGGCGAGAGACCCAGTACTTC. Its protein product is CSVWTSGRETQYF.

This clonotype was observed at least ten times. The CDR3 is CASSLYPGTETQYF. The CDR3 DNA follows: TGTGCCAGCAGTTTATACCCCGGGACGGAGACCCAGTACTTC. The chain joins TRBV27 to TRBJ2-5; D may correspond to TRBD1 or TRBD2 (5 bases each). The V gene's germline CDR1 is MNHEY and CDR2 SMNVEV (reference sequence). The CDR3 has 14 residues. The V and J ends lost 1 base and 5 bases respectively, with 11 bases between them.

This clonotype was seen many times. V is TRBV20-1 and J is TRBJ1-5, with D unresolved. CDR1 and CDR2 (germline): DFQATT, SNEGSKA (reference sequence). This CDR3 is 15 amino acids long. V lost 4 bases and J lost 0, with 13 bases in between. The CDR3 nucleotides read TGCAGTGCTATGGGGTTGCACCCTAGCAATCAGCCCCAGCATTTT. Residues: CSAMGLHPSNQPQHF.

At least ten counts were recorded for this clonotype. This sequence joins TRBV12-3 or TRBV12-4 and TRBJ2-7; D gene uncertain. Between the trimmed V and J ends, which lost 0 bases and 9 bases, there was a span of 6 bases. CDR3 length: 11 amino acids. In DNA, the CDR3 is TGTGCCAGCAGTTTAGCGGGTCGGCAGTACTTC. It encodes CASSLAGRQYF.

This clonotype has a count of ten or more. J is TRBJ1-2 and V is TRBV18; D is undetermined. The V gene's germline CDR1 is KGHSH and CDR2 LQKENI. This CDR3 region has 13 residues. The V end was cut by 2 bases, the J end by 2 bases, with 6 bases between. The CDR3 nucleotides are TGTGCCAGCTCACCAGGGGTCAACTATGGCTACACCTTC. As protein: CASSPGVNYGYTF. The entire variable domain, with the rest obtained from reference TRBV18 and TRBJ1-2, is as follows: NAGVMQNPRHLVRRRGQEARLRCSPMKGHSHVYWYRQLPEEGLKFMVYLQKENIIDESGMPKERFSAEFPKEGPSILRIQQVVRGDSAAYFCASSPGVNYGYTFGSGTRLTVV.

This clonotype has a count of ten or more. This chain links TRBV5-1 with TRBJ1-1, with TRBD1 matching over 7 bases. V shed 3 bases, J shed 1 base, and the junction held 3 bases outside the gene matches. Per the germline V gene, CDR1 is SGHRS and CDR2 is YFSETQ. The CDR3 runs 14 residues. The CDR3 loop reads CASSYRQGNTEAFF. The CDR3 DNA sequence: TGCGCCAGCAGCTACAGACAGGGGAACACTGAAGCTTTCTTT.

The CDR3: CASSLPVSGRRDTQYF. CDR3 DNA sequence: TGTGCCAGCAGTTTACCCGTTAGCGGGAGGAGAGATACGCAGTATTTT. The V gene is TRBV28, the J gene TRBJ2-3; 10 bases agree with TRBD2. The V and J ends lost 2 bases and 5 bases, in that order; junction bases with no gene match: 7. The CDR3 is made up of 16 amino acids. Germline CDR1 is MDHEN and CDR2 is SYDVKM.

This clonotype was picked up many times. The genes are TRBV7-9 and TRBJ2-7; D perhaps matches TRBD2 (5 bases). The V end was cut by 5 bases, the J end by 6 bases, with 17 bases between. CDR3 size: 14 residues. Germline CDR1 and CDR2: SEHNR and FQNEAQ (reference sequence). The CDR3 is CASSPVGLRGEQYF. The CDR3 DNA reads as TGTGCCAGCAGCCCCGTCGGGTTACGGGGCGAGCAGTACTTC.

This clonotype was observed many times. The V and J genes are TRBV7-6 and TRBJ2-5; D might be TRBD2 (5 bases). The CDR3 is made up of 15 amino acids. Germline-derived CDR1 and CDR2 are SGHVS and FNYEAQ. V was clipped by 2 bases and J by 2 bases, with 12 bases between them. CDR3 sequence reads: CASSLRSSSQETQYF. CDR3 coding DNA: TGTGCCAGCAGCTTACGGTCTAGCAGTCAAGAGACCCAGTACTTC.

Ten or more counts support this clonotype. The CDR3 reads CASSPRHGSYEQYF. The CDR3 DNA is TGTGCCAGCAGCCCTCGCCACGGATCCTACGAGCAGTACTTC. The chain uses TRBV3-1 and TRBJ2-7; D is ambiguous. CDR1 is LGHDT, CDR2 YNNKEL, per germline (reference sequence). Trimming removed 4 bases from V and 1 base from J, with 11 bases in between. This CDR3 comprises 14 residues.

V is TRBV6-1 and J is TRBJ2-1; D perhaps matches TRBD1 (5 bases). The CDR3 has 12 amino acids. Per germline, CDR1 MNHNS and CDR2 SASEGT. V gave up 8 bases and J gave up 10 bases, with 15 bases separating them. CDR3 in amino acids: CASLRTMGEQFF. The CDR3 DNA follows: TGTGCCAGCCTCCGGACAATGGGCGAGCAGTTCTTC.